The next 24 T cell receptor beta chains were all read from a single sample in a study of T-cell memory formation after mild COVID-19. TCRdb reprocessed the 5' RACE reads via MiXCR and lists one record per CDR3 protein. The profile shows roughly 170,000 distinct CDR3 sequences, about a fifth of them singletons. Source material: PBMCs or a T cell subset sorted from them (not recorded which). The source of these receptors is a man aged 18 to 30 who had mild COVID-19 (a few samples of this study predate the infection). Cell type and time point are not known.

This clonotype has only one observation. The chain employs TRBV18 and TRBJ2-3; 12 bases fit TRBD2. Trimming removed 6 bases from V and 2 bases from J; junction bases left unmatched: 6. CDR3 length equals 16 residues. Germline V gives CDR1 KGHSH, CDR2 LQKENI. CDR3 amino acids: CASSPLAGGSTDTQYF. DNA of the CDR3: TGTGCCAGCTCCCCTCTAGCGGGGGGGTCCACAGATACGCAGTATTTT.

In this sample, this clonotype turned up many times. The V gene is TRBV5-1, the J gene TRBJ2-5; TRBD2 matches at 12 bases. The CDR3 covers 14 residues. Unmatched junction bases numbered 4, after V lost 5 bases and J lost 5 bases. CDR1 and CDR2 (germline): SGHRS, YFSETQ. CDR3 bases: TGCGCCAGCAGTGGACTAGCGGGGACGGAGACCCAGTACTTC. Translating gives CASSGLAGTETQYF.

The chain combines TRBV7-2 with TRBJ2-7; 9 bases are shared with TRBD2. Germline lookup yields CDR1 SGHTA and CDR2 FQGNSA. V lost 1 base to trimming and J lost 7 bases; unmatched junction nucleotides: 5. The CDR3 is 14 amino acids. For the CDR3, the DNA is TGTGCCAGCAGCTTAGGAGGTCTAGCGGGGGAGCAGTACTTC. Translating gives CASSLGGLAGEQYF.

This clonotype was detected only a few times. The rearrangement links TRBV12-3 or TRBV12-4 to TRBJ2-5; the match to TRBD2 covers 12 bases. CDR3 length: 15 residues. The trim removed 4 bases at V and 0 bases at J, leaving 0 bases unmatched. The CDR3: CASSWTSGDQETQYF. The CDR3 DNA follows: TGTGCCAGCAGTTGGACTAGCGGGGACCAAGAGACCCAGTACTTC.

This rearrangement joins TRBV6-2 or TRBV6-3 to TRBJ2-1; 15 nucleotides agree with TRBD2. Germline CDR1 reads MNHEY; CDR2 reads SVGEGT. J lost 1 base, V lost 7 bases, and 2 bases had no gene match. This CDR3 is built from 16 residues. This CDR3 is CASKGLAGGSYNEQFF. CDR3 coding DNA: TGTGCCAGCAAGGGACTAGCGGGGGGATCCTACAATGAGCAGTTCTTC.

This clonotype turned up a few times. The genes are TRBV4-1 and TRBJ2-5, with 10 bases matching TRBD1. The V and J ends lost 4 bases and 4 bases, in that order; junction bases with no gene match: 6. The germline gives CDR1 MGHRA, CDR2 YSYEKL. CDR3 length: 15 residues. CDR3 sequence: CASSRRQGALETQYF. The CDR3 DNA reads TGCGCCAGCAGCCGACGACAGGGGGCTCTAGAGACCCAGTACTTC.

The chain recombines TRBV12-3 or TRBV12-4 with TRBJ2-5, with 7 bases that match TRBD1. This CDR3 spans 15 amino acids. V was pared by 3 bases and J by 5 bases, with 9 bases of the junction left unmatched. The CDR3 bases are TGTGCCAGCAGTTTGGTGGGAACAGGGGAGGAGACCCAGTACTTC. Amino acids: CASSLVGTGEETQYF.

This rearrangement joins TRBV20-1 to TRBJ1-6; unclear D gene. The length of the CDR3 is 14 residues. Germline CDR1 reads DFQATT; CDR2 reads SNEGSKA (reference sequence). With 5 bases removed from V and 10 bases from J, the gap between germline ends came to 18 bases. CDR3: CSAAQRGFYSPLHF. CDR3 in DNA: TGCAGTGCTGCCCAACGTGGTTTTTACTCACCCCTCCACTTT.

This clonotype was seen a handful of times. The V call is TRBV10-3, the J call TRBJ2-1; 7 nucleotides match TRBD2. The ends lost 6 bases at V and 1 base at J; junction bases unmatched: 6. The germline V gene has CDR1 ENHRY and CDR2 SYGVKD. CDR3 length: 15 amino acids. DNA of the CDR3: TGTGCCATCAGCGGGTCTAGCGGATCCTACAATGAGCAGTTCTTC. Translated: CAISGSSGSYNEQFF.

The V gene is TRBV4-1, the J gene TRBJ2-3; D is possibly TRBD1 (5 bases). V lost 0 bases and J lost 3, with 13 bases in between. This CDR3 has 16 amino acids. Germline-derived CDR1 and CDR2 are MGHRA and YSYEKL. Here the CDR3 DNA reads TGCGCCAGCAGCCAAGATGCTAGGGGTACAACAGATACGCAGTATTTT. Its translation is CASSQDARGTTDTQYF.

The CDR3 protein is CASRHTGRSSYNEQFF. CDR3 bases: TGTGCCAGCAGGCACACAGGCCGAAGCTCCTACAATGAGCAGTTCTTC. The chain employs TRBV11-2 and TRBJ2-1; TRBD1 might be the D (5 bases). The V gene lost 6 bases and the J gene lost 0 bases, with 15 bases spanning the gap. CDR1 and CDR2 from the germline V gene are SGHAT and FQNNGV. The CDR3 spans 16 residues. The variable domain in full, with the rest retrieved from reference TRBV11-2 and TRBJ2-1, is EAGVAQSPRYKIIEKRQSVAFWCNPISGHATLYWYQQILGQGPKLLIQFQNNGVVDDSQLPKDRFSAERLKGVDSTLKIQPAKLEDSAVYLCASRHTGRSSYNEQFFGPGTRLTVL.

The chain carries TRBV20-1 and TRBJ2-3; 9 nucleotides match TRBD2. Germline V gene data show CDR1 as DFQATT and CDR2 as SNEGSKA (reference sequence). This CDR3 spans 14 amino acids. V was clipped by 2 bases and J by 2 bases; unmatched bases: 2. The CDR3 spells CSARLAGTTDTQYF. In nucleotides, the CDR3 is TGCAGTGCTAGACTAGCGGGGACCACAGATACGCAGTATTTT.

This clonotype turned up a few times. V gene TRBV6-2 or TRBV6-3 combines with J gene TRBJ2-3; 11 nucleotides match TRBD2. After removal of 3 bases from V and 9 bases from J, the junction contained 17 bases not matched to a gene. This CDR3 is built from 18 residues. CDR1 is MNHEY, CDR2 SVGEGT, per germline. In DNA form, the CDR3 reads TGTGCCAGCAGTTATGGACTAGCGGGTCGTGGGGGGACAGCGACGCAGTATTTT. Translation gives CASSYGLAGRGGTATQYF.

This clonotype was observed a few times. V is TRBV13 and J is TRBJ1-6; D is unclear. Germline loops: CDR1 PRHDT, CDR2 FYEKMQ (reference sequence). Trimming took off 0 bases at V and 7 bases at J, with 7 bases between the two ends. CDR3 size: 14 residues. The CDR3 spells CASSLGLRNSPLHF. The CDR3 DNA reads TGTGCCAGCAGCTTAGGCCTGAGGAATTCACCCCTCCACTTT. The full variable domain, in which reference TRBV13 and TRBJ1-6 provide the parts outside the CDR3, is AAGVIQSPRHLIKEKRETATLKCYPIPRHDTVYWYQQGPGQDPQFLISFYEKMQSDKGSIPDRFSAQQFSDYHSELNMSSLELGDSALYFCASSLGLRNSPLHFGNGTRLTVT.

The V call is TRBV6-5, the J call TRBJ1-1; a weak D match, TRBD1 (5 bases). The length of the CDR3 is 14 residues. Trimming removed 2 bases at V and 5 bases at J, with 12 bases between. Germline V gene data show CDR1 as MNHEY and CDR2 as SVGAGI. This CDR3 reads CASSYEGILTEAFF. The CDR3 nucleotides read TGTGCCAGCAGTTACGAGGGGATTTTAACTGAAGCTTTCTTT.

The V call is TRBV20-1, the J call TRBJ2-5; TRBD2 aligns across 7 bases. The junction had 4 bases not matched to a gene; V was cut back by 4 bases and J by 2 bases. Germline values: CDR1 DFQATT, CDR2 SNEGSKA (reference sequence). CDR3 length equals 13 residues. The CDR3 sequence: CSATRTSQETQYF. The CDR3 DNA is TGCAGTGCTACCCGGACTAGTCAAGAGACCCAGTACTTC.

The V gene is TRBV7-2, the J gene TRBJ1-2, with 7 bases that match TRBD1. J gave up 9 bases and V 5 bases, and 3 bases lay outside the gene matches. The CDR3 length is 11 residues. CDR1 SGHTA and CDR2 FQGNSA come from the germline V gene. CDR3 amino acids: CASSPGGRYTF. In DNA form, the CDR3 reads TGTGCCAGCAGCCCAGGGGGGCGCTACACCTTC.

In this sample, this clonotype turned up a few times. V and J are TRBV4-1 and TRBJ1-5, with D perhaps TRBD1 (5 bases). Per germline, CDR1 MGHRA and CDR2 YSYEKL. V lost 1 base, J lost 6 bases, and 13 bases lay in between. The CDR3 covers 15 residues. CDR3 sequence reads: CASSQGRGTGQPQHF. The CDR3 coding sequence is TGCGCCAGCAGCCAAGGGAGGGGAACCGGTCAGCCCCAGCATTTT.

The V call is TRBV24-1, the J call TRBJ2-2; D is ambiguous. The CDR3 covers 12 residues. Germline V gene lookup returns CDR1 KGHDR and CDR2 SFDVKD. V gave up 7 bases and J gave up 6 bases, with 8 bases separating them. The CDR3 here is CATRGISGELFF. The CDR3 region has the DNA TGTGCCACCAGAGGGATCTCCGGGGAGCTGTTTTTT.

The sample holds a few counts of this clonotype. The gene calls are TRBV4-1 and TRBJ1-6; D remains unclear. V was clipped by 2 bases and J by 9 bases, with 8 bases between them. Germline V CDR1 and CDR2: MGHRA, YSYEKL. This CDR3 has 13 residues. The CDR3 here is CASSQIIGSPLHF. CDR3 nucleotides: TGCGCCAGCAGCCAAATAATTGGTTCACCCCTCCACTTT.

V and J are TRBV7-2 and TRBJ2-1; 8 nucleotides match TRBD2. V trimming: 5 bases; J trimming: 6 bases; junction bases outside the gene matches: 9. This CDR3 has 15 residues. Germline values: CDR1 SGHTA, CDR2 FQGNSA. The CDR3 here is CASSNRERGGNEQFF. The CDR3 DNA reads as TGTGCCAGCAGCAACCGAGAACGGGGGGGCAATGAGCAGTTCTTC.

The chain uses TRBV7-2 and TRBJ2-1, with 8 positions matching TRBD2. The CDR3 runs to 16 residues. The J segment lost 4 bases and the V segment lost 2 bases, leaving 7 bases of the junction unmatched. Germline assignment: CDR1 SGHTA and CDR2 FQGNSA. CDR3 amino acids: CASSLLPAGAYNEQFF. The CDR3 region has the DNA TGTGCCAGCAGCTTACTCCCAGCGGGGGCATACAATGAGCAGTTCTTC.

This chain's CDR3 is CAITSGQADIGYTF. CDR3 sequence (DNA): TGTGCCATTACAAGTGGACAGGCGGATATCGGCTACACCTTC. V gene TRBV10-3 combines with J gene TRBJ1-2; 7 bases are a match to TRBD1. V lost 9 bases, J lost 8 bases, and 15 bases stayed unmatched. CDR1 is ENHRY, CDR2 SYGVKD, per germline. The CDR3 length is 14 residues.

This chain uses TRBV9 with TRBJ2-1, with a weak D call TRBD1 (5 bases). CDR1 SGDLS and CDR2 YYNGEE come from the germline V gene. The CDR3 has 17 residues. Trimming shortened V by 0 bases and J by 7 bases, and 20 bases separated the two germline ends. CDR3 DNA: TGTGCCAGCAGCGTAGGGGGCACGCCTAGGATTAGGAATGAGCAGTTCTTC. This encodes CASSVGGTPRIRNEQFF.